These 9 T cell receptor beta chains came from one sample sequenced in a study of human T cells and chemical hapten exposure. Time point meaning: patch test 3, about 24 weeks after DPC sensitization. This sample's treatment: therapeutic diphenylcyclopropenone sensitization with weekly scalp DPC. TCRdb used MiXCR to reprocess the RACE reads, holding one entry per CDR3 protein. The table has 60,000 to 65,000 distinct CDR3 sequences, 11% seen once. The source was whole blood, collected in connection with sensitization to the hapten diphenylcyclopropenone (DPC). These receptor sequences come from a woman aged 30 to 39 with alopecia areata. Some clones in this sample may be carry-over from other donors' samples.

This clonotype was recorded at least ten times. This chain uses TRBV10-3 with TRBJ2-3; 8 bases are a match to TRBD2. Trimming cost V 6 bases and J 1 base; bases outside gene matches: 3. CDR3 length equals 14 residues. Germline-derived CDR1 and CDR2 are ENHRY and SYGVKD. The CDR3 protein is CAIRPGLGTDTQYF. As DNA, the CDR3 is TGTGCCATCAGACCGGGACTAGGCACAGATACGCAGTATTTT.

This clonotype occurred a few times. This chain links TRBV30 with TRBJ1-5, with 8 bases that match TRBD1. Germline assignment: CDR1 GTSNPN and CDR2 SVGIG (reference sequence). This CDR3 spans 13 amino acids. The V gene end was trimmed by 1 base and the J gene end by 7 bases; junction bases not matched to a gene: 3. CDR3 amino acids: CAWSEDRAQPQHF. In nucleotides, the CDR3 is TGTGCCTGGAGTGAGGACAGGGCCCAGCCCCAGCATTTT.

This chain joins TRBV5-1 and TRBJ2-7, with D perhaps matching TRBD2 (6 bases). CDR3 length: 16 amino acids. Germline V gives CDR1 SGHRS, CDR2 YFSETQ. With 3 bases removed from V and 3 bases from J, the gap between germline ends came to 19 bases. The DNA for the CDR3 is TGCGCCAGCAGCTGGGGGGAGGCAGGGCGCAGCTACGAGCAGTACTTC. Protein product: CASSWGEAGRSYEQYF.

This clonotype was recorded many times. The chain is built from TRBV5-5 and TRBJ2-4, with D possibly matching TRBD2 (6 bases). The CDR3 spans 16 residues. Germline V lookup: CDR1 SGHKS, CDR2 YYEKEE (reference sequence). V lost 0 bases, J lost 8 bases, and 18 bases lay in between. The chain's CDR3 is CASSLVPGPSGDIQYF. CDR3 nucleotide sequence: TGTGCCAGCAGCTTGGTTCCAGGACCCTCGGGGGACATTCAGTACTTC.

This clonotype was seen ten or more times. The genes are TRBV5-5 and TRBJ1-5, with a possible D match to TRBD1 (5 bases). The CDR3 consists of 16 residues. Looked up from germline, CDR1 is SGHKS and CDR2 is YYEKEE (reference sequence). Trimming cost V 2 bases and J 4 bases, with 16 bases left between them. The CDR3 is CASSFTPDKGNQPQHF. The DNA for the CDR3 is TGTGCCAGCAGCTTTACACCGGACAAGGGGAATCAGCCCCAGCATTTT.

This clonotype was observed a handful of times. This sequence joins TRBV20-1 and TRBJ2-7; D unclear. Trimming cost V 1 base and J 3 bases, with 4 bases left between them. Germline lookup yields CDR1 DFQATT and CDR2 SNEGSKA (reference sequence). The CDR3 spans 11 residues. The chain's CDR3 is CSARGSYEQYF. CDR3 nucleotides: TGCAGTGCTAGAGGGAGCTACGAGCAGTACTTC.

The chain couples TRBV19 to TRBJ2-1; 9 bases align to TRBD2. Trimming removed 3 bases from V and 10 bases from J; junction bases left unmatched: 7. Germline assignment: CDR1 LNHDA and CDR2 SQIVND (reference sequence). The CDR3 is 14 amino acids. The CDR3 DNA follows: TGTGCCAGTAGTATTGGGCTAGCGGGGCAGGAGCAGTTCTTC. This translates into CASSIGLAGQEQFF. Drawing the rest from reference TRBV19 and TRBJ2-1, the complete variable domain is DGGITQSPKYLFRKEGQNVTLSCEQNLNHDAMYWYRQDPGQGLRLIYYSQIVNDFQKGDIAEGYSVSREKKESFPLTVTSAQKNPTAFYLCASSIGLAGQEQFFGPGTRLTVL.

The V and J genes are TRBV18 and TRBJ1-6, with TRBD1 as a possible D gene (6 bases). Between the trimmed V and J ends, which lost 3 bases and 6 bases, there was a span of 9 bases. CDR3 length equals 14 residues. CDR1 and CDR2 from the germline V gene are KGHSH and LQKENI. The CDR3: CASSPGGSNSPLHF. As DNA, the CDR3 is TGTGCCAGCTCACCGGGGGGCTCTAATTCACCCCTCCACTTT.

This clonotype was observed once. This chain joins TRBV4-2 and TRBJ2-3, with D perhaps matching TRBD1 (5 bases). CDR3 length equals 15 residues. The ends were cut back, 2 bases at V and 0 bases at J, with 9 bases in the middle. Germline lookup yields CDR1 LGHNA and CDR2 YNFKEQ. The CDR3 sequence is CASSQSGSSTDTQYF. The CDR3 DNA reads TGTGCCAGCAGCCAATCAGGGTCGAGCACAGATACGCAGTATTTT.